This passage covers 31 T cell receptor beta chains from one sample sequenced in a study of T cells after yellow fever vaccination. One entry per CDR3 protein results from TCRdb running MiXCR on the 5' RACE reads. The sample carries about 340,000 distinct CDR3 sequences, about an eighth recorded once. This specimen was CD4+ T cells sorted from PBMCs, taken 15 days after the yellow fever booster vaccination. Receptors were obtained from a young man who received the YFV17D yellow fever vaccine.

This clonotype was counted ten times or more. The V and J genes are TRBV12-3 or TRBV12-4 and TRBJ1-6, with D possibly matching TRBD1 (5 bases). Trimming stripped 3 bases from V and 6 bases from J, with 15 bases between. This CDR3 is built from 16 residues. The CDR3 DNA sequence: TGTGCCAGCAGTTTGTACCCGGGGGGATTTAATTCACCCCTCCACTTT. This sequence encodes CASSLYPGGFNSPLHF.

This chain uses TRBV6-2 or TRBV6-3 with TRBJ2-1; D perhaps matches TRBD2 (5 bases). The V and J ends lost 7 bases and 7 bases respectively, with 17 bases between them. The CDR3 spans 14 residues. Germline V lookup: CDR1 MNHEY, CDR2 SVGEGT. The CDR3 region is CASTRRLAANEQFF. CDR3 nucleotide sequence: TGTGCCAGCACTCGTCGGCTAGCAGCTAATGAGCAGTTCTTC.

Only a few counts were recorded for this clonotype. This chain joins TRBV5-4 and TRBJ2-1; D might be TRBD1 (6 bases). The CDR3 totals 16 residues. The germline CDR1 and CDR2 sequences are SGHNT and YYREEE (reference sequence). V was shortened by 4 bases and J by 0 bases, with 14 bases between the two germline ends. CDR3 region: CASSHGQSSSYNEQFF. The CDR3, as DNA: TGTGCCAGCAGCCACGGACAGTCGAGCTCCTACAATGAGCAGTTCTTC. The variable domain in full, with the rest retrieved from reference TRBV5-4 and TRBJ2-1, is ETGVTQSPTHLIKTRGQQVTLRCSSQSGHNTVSWYQQALGQGPQFIFQYYREEENGRGNFPPRFSGLQFPNYSSELNVNALELDDSALYLCASSHGQSSSYNEQFFGPGTRLTVL.

The chain couples TRBV6-6 to TRBJ2-7, with TRBD1 matching 7 bases. V gave up 6 bases and J gave up 6 bases; unmatched junction bases: 5. CDR3 length: 12 amino acids. The germline V gene encodes CDR1 MNHNY and CDR2 SVGAGI (reference sequence). CDR3 DNA sequence: TGTGCCAGCAGAACCACAGGGGCCGAGCAGTACTTC. The encoded protein is CASRTTGAEQYF.

This clonotype was counted between two and nine times. The rearrangement joins TRBV12-3 or TRBV12-4 to TRBJ2-2, with TRBD2 matching over 13 bases. The CDR3 is 14 amino acids. The junction had 0 bases not matched to a gene; V was cut back by 6 bases and J by 5 bases. CDR3 DNA: TGTGCCAGCAGGGGACTAGCGGGGACCGGGGAGCTGTTTTTT. Translating it yields CASRGLAGTGELFF.

This clonotype was found a few times. The gene calls are TRBV20-1 and TRBJ2-3; 11 bases are shared with TRBD2. J lost 0 bases, V lost 4 bases, and 3 bases had no gene match. The germline gives CDR1 DFQATT, CDR2 SNEGSKA (reference sequence). This CDR3 is built from 15 residues. The CDR3 DNA reads TGCAGTGCTACCAGGACTAGCGGGAGCACAGATACGCAGTATTTT. It encodes CSATRTSGSTDTQYF.

This chain connects TRBV7-3 to TRBJ2-7; perhaps TRBD1 as D (6 bases). CDR1 and CDR2 from the germline V gene are SGHTA and FQGTGA. The CDR3 consists of 15 residues. Trimming cost V 3 bases and J 6 bases, with 18 bases left between them. The CDR3 DNA reads TGTGCCAGCAGCTTGACCCGGGACACCCCTCGCGAGCAGTACTTC. Translated, it gives CASSLTRDTPREQYF.

The chain is built from TRBV6-2 or TRBV6-3 and TRBJ1-1; D remains unclear. From germline, CDR1 is MNHEY and CDR2 SVGEGT. V shed 3 bases and J shed 6 bases, with 8 bases lying between them. The CDR3 extends over 12 amino acids. The CDR3 region is CASSYRRAEAFF. The CDR3 nucleotides read TGTGCCAGCAGTTATCGTCGGGCTGAAGCTTTCTTT.

Note on this clonotype: The junction shows a germline mismatch at one end, possibly a read error. The rearrangement links TRBV6-1 to TRBJ1-5; D remains unclear. CDR1 MNHNS and CDR2 SASEGT come from the germline V gene. The CDR3 has 15 amino acids. CDR3 sequence: CASREIFGRREPQHF. DNA of the CDR3: TGTGCCAGCCGTGAAATTTTCGGGCGTCGGGAGCCCCAGCATTTT.

This chain connects TRBV5-4 to TRBJ2-2; D is possibly TRBD1 (5 bases). V lost 5 bases to trimming and J lost 7 bases, with 15 bases between them. This CDR3 region has 14 residues. Germline CDR1 reads SGHNT; CDR2 reads YYREEE (reference sequence). CDR3 loop: CASSTGSPGGELFF. Written as DNA, the CDR3 is TGTGCCAGCAGTACAGGTTCCCCTGGCGGGGAGCTGTTTTTT.

This clonotype was observed a few times. This chain links TRBV11-2 with TRBJ2-5; no reliable D call. The CDR3 spans 14 residues. Germline loops: CDR1 SGHAT, CDR2 FQNNGV. The ends were cut back, 3 bases at V and 1 base at J, with 9 bases in the middle. CDR3 amino acids: CASSFRDSQETQYF. CDR3 DNA: TGTGCCAGCAGCTTTCGAGACTCCCAAGAGACCCAGTACTTC.

This clonotype was seen only a few times. The V call is TRBV7-8, the J call TRBJ1-6; no reliable D call. Between the trimmed V and J ends, which lost 5 bases and 0 bases, there was a span of 5 bases. Germline V gene lookup returns CDR1 SGHVS and CDR2 FQNEAQ. The CDR3 is made up of 14 amino acids. The CDR3 region is CASSGSSYNSPLHF. CDR3 sequence (DNA): TGTGCCAGCAGCGGGAGCTCCTATAATTCACCCCTCCACTTT.

This clonotype was detected once. The germline gene is not matched at one end of the junction; a read error may be the cause. This chain joins TRBV12-3 or TRBV12-4 and TRBJ2-5; maybe TRBD2 (6 bases). The CDR3 totals 16 residues. CDR3 region: CASSLGVGTPGENQYF. The DNA for the CDR3 is TGTGCCAGCAGTTTAGGTGTAGGGACCCCGGGGGAGAACCAGTACTTC.

The chain has TRBV29-1 and TRBJ2-1; D is perhaps TRBD2 (6 bases). The germline V and J ends were trimmed by 5 bases and 4 bases, with 15 bases remaining between them. The CDR3 is 14 amino acids. Germline lookup yields CDR1 SQVTM and CDR2 ANQGSEA. Written as DNA, the CDR3 is TGCAGCGTTCTACTCGGGACTTCTTACAATGAGCAGTTCTTC. Protein: CSVLLGTSYNEQFF.

This chain uses TRBV20-1 with TRBJ2-7, with D possibly TRBD2 on 5 matching bases. Trimming stripped 2 bases from V and 7 bases from J, with 15 bases between. CDR3 length: 13 amino acids. Germline lookup yields CDR1 DFQATT and CDR2 SNEGSKA (reference sequence). The CDR3 loop is CSARKGLRLEQYF. The CDR3 nucleotides read TGCAGTGCTAGAAAGGGTCTACGACTAGAGCAGTACTTC.

This rearrangement joins TRBV6-6 to TRBJ1-1, with D perhaps TRBD1 (6 bases). The CDR3 totals 13 residues. Trimming removed 2 bases at V and 11 bases at J, with 15 bases between. In germline, CDR1 is MNHNY, CDR2 SVGAGI (reference sequence). The CDR3 protein is CASSYRGDGGAFF. Written as DNA, the CDR3 is TGTGCCAGCAGTTACAGGGGGGACGGGGGCGCTTTCTTT.

This clonotype came up many times. V usage is TRBV11-2 and J usage is TRBJ1-1; maybe TRBD1 (6 bases). Per germline, CDR1 SGHAT and CDR2 FQNNGV. V was shortened by 0 bases and J by 10 bases, with 12 bases between the two germline ends. CDR3 size: 13 residues. The CDR3 DNA reads TGTGCCAGCAGCTTAGAAGGGGGTTTAGGAGCTTTCTTT. Protein sequence: CASSLEGGLGAFF.

This clonotype was seen a few times. V gene TRBV1 combines with J gene TRBJ2-7. TRBV1 is shown as a pseudogene. The CDR3 is 13 residues long. CDR3 sequence: CTSSLLTDYEQYV. Written as DNA, the CDR3 is TGCACCAGCAGTTTATTAACAGACTACGAGCAGTACGTC.

This clonotype was detected only a few times. This chain joins TRBV11-2 and TRBJ2-5; 8 bases map to TRBD1. V lost 5 bases and J lost 5; bases outside the gene matches: 13. The CDR3 covers 16 residues. CDR1 SGHAT and CDR2 FQNNGV come from the germline V gene. CDR3 loop: CASSQGTPGGHETQYF. The CDR3 bases are TGTGCCAGCAGCCAGGGGACCCCAGGGGGCCATGAGACCCAGTACTTC.

The chain employs TRBV6-6 and TRBJ2-6, with D uncertain. Germline V CDR1 and CDR2: MNHNY, SVGAGI (reference sequence). CDR3 size: 17 residues. Trimming pared 6 bases from V and 0 bases from J, leaving 15 bases between. The DNA for the CDR3 is TGTGCCAGCAGAATGCAAAGGACCGGCTCTGGGGCCAACGTCCTGACTTTC. The encoded protein is CASRMQRTGSGANVLTF.

This clonotype was observed a handful of times. The rearrangement joins TRBV20-1 to TRBJ1-2; no definite D call. Per germline, CDR1 DFQATT and CDR2 SNEGSKA (reference sequence). There are 12 residues in the CDR3. V was pared by 5 bases and J by 8 bases, with 15 bases between. CDR3 bases: TGCAGTGCTGACGAATTATTGGAGGGCTACACCTTC. Translating gives CSADELLEGYTF.

This chain links TRBV5-1 with TRBJ2-3, with TRBD1 as a possible D gene (6 bases). Trimming took off 4 bases at V and 2 bases at J, with 14 bases between the two ends. Germline V CDR1 and CDR2: SGHRS, YFSETQ. The CDR3 covers 15 residues. The CDR3 loop reads CASSLRTDLTDTQYF. In DNA form, the CDR3 reads TGCGCCAGCAGCCTCCGGACAGACCTCACAGATACGCAGTATTTT.

The CDR3 sequence: CSVRDSYNSPLHF. The CDR3, as DNA: TGCAGTGTCCGGGACAGCTATAATTCACCCCTCCACTTT. The chain employs TRBV20-1 and TRBJ1-6, with 7 bases that match TRBD1. This CDR3 contains 13 residues. Germline-derived CDR1 and CDR2 are DFQATT and SNEGSKA (reference sequence). Trimming took 7 bases from V and 3 from J; bases not matched to a gene: 3.

This clonotype was detected a few times. The chain carries TRBV20-1 and TRBJ2-6; the D is unclear. This CDR3 has 16 residues. With 0 bases removed from V and 0 bases from J, the gap between germline ends came to 9 bases. CDR1 is DFQATT, CDR2 SNEGSKA, per germline (reference sequence). The CDR3 here is CSARDLRSSGANVLTF. The DNA of the CDR3 is TGCAGTGCTAGAGATCTGCGATCCTCTGGGGCCAACGTCCTGACTTTC.

This clonotype was observed a handful of times. The chain uses TRBV6-5 and TRBJ2-3; D possibly corresponds to TRBD1 (5 bases). Germline loops: CDR1 MNHEY, CDR2 SVGAGI. CDR3 length equals 16 residues. Trimming shortened V by 0 bases and J by 5 bases, and 15 bases separated the two germline ends. The CDR3 reads CASSYSTGAGRDTQYF. The CDR3 nucleotides read TGTGCCAGCAGTTACTCGACTGGGGCAGGCAGAGATACGCAGTATTTT.

The chain carries TRBV3-1 and TRBJ2-7, with D possibly matching TRBD2 (6 bases). The germline CDR1 and CDR2 sequences are LGHDT and YNNKEL (reference sequence). V lost 4 bases to trimming and J lost 4 bases, with 20 bases between them. The CDR3 is 16 residues long. The CDR3 region has the DNA TGTGCCAGCAGCCTATCCCCCCGGGGACTCGGATACGAGCAGTACTTC. Its translation is CASSLSPRGLGYEQYF.

This clonotype came up a few times. The V call is TRBV5-1, the J call TRBJ2-7, with D tentatively TRBD2 (5 bases). CDR3 length: 15 amino acids. The germline V gene has CDR1 SGHRS and CDR2 YFSETQ. Trimming stripped 0 bases from V and 1 base from J, with 11 bases between. CDR3 sequence (DNA): TGCGCCAGCAGCTTGGGCCTAGCCTTATCCTACGAGCAGTACTTC. Translating it yields CASSLGLALSYEQYF.

This clonotype was detected a few times. The chain recombines TRBV12-5 with TRBJ2-7; D uncertain. V dropped 5 bases and J dropped 0 bases, with 8 bases sitting between them. The CDR3 covers 13 residues. Germline V gene lookup returns CDR1 LGHNT and CDR2 FRNRAP. The CDR3 reads CASGRGTSYEQYF. The CDR3 DNA follows: TGTGCTAGTGGTCGCGGTACCTCCTACGAGCAGTACTTC.

This clonotype came up a few times. This chain uses TRBV2 with TRBJ2-5, with D hard to call. Germline CDR1 and CDR2: SNHLY and FYNNEI. The CDR3 totals 13 residues. Trimming shortened V by 7 bases and J by 3 bases, and 12 bases separated the two germline ends. As DNA, the CDR3 is TGTGCCAGCAAACGTTATGATGAAGAGACCCAGTACTTC. Amino acids: CASKRYDEETQYF.

The sample holds one count of this clonotype. The gene calls are TRBV2 and TRBJ2-3, with 13 bases matching TRBD2. The length of the CDR3 is 15 residues. Germline assignment: CDR1 SNHLY and CDR2 FYNNEI. The junction had 7 bases not matched to a gene; V was cut back by 9 bases and J by 4 bases. The CDR3 region is CARAPTSGGADTQYF. For the CDR3, the DNA is TGTGCCAGGGCCCCAACTAGCGGGGGGGCAGATACGCAGTATTTT.

There are a few counts of this clonotype. The V and J genes are TRBV11-2 and TRBJ1-1; unclear D gene. This CDR3 comprises 17 residues. The germline V and J ends were trimmed by 1 base and 0 bases, with 15 bases remaining between them. Germline assignment: CDR1 SGHAT and CDR2 FQNNGV. The CDR3 loop reads CASSLGMAALMNTEAFF. The CDR3 DNA follows: TGTGCCAGCAGCTTAGGAATGGCGGCGCTCATGAACACTGAAGCTTTCTTT.